One and the same sample provided the 23 T cell receptor beta chains below, sequenced in a study of blood T cell repertoires in COVID-19 (dated by TCRdb to the early 2020s). Libraries were made using the immunoSEQ multiplex PCR assay. The immuneACCESS repertoire file appears here via TCRdb, limited to in-frame rearrangements. These files lack a portion of the clones; in checked studies, under half of the deficit traces to unresolved V genes, and the cause of the others is not known. This sample gives 200,000 to 250,000 clones in total; approximately 89% of them show up just once. The top ten clonotypes cover under 2% of the sample. Source material: peripheral blood. These receptors originate from a woman aged 60-70 years who had recovered from COVID-19.

The V call is TRBV5-1, the J call TRBJ1-5; tentatively, D is TRBD1 (6 bases). This CDR3 is built from 15 residues. The germline V and J ends were trimmed by 4 bases and 0 bases, with 11 bases remaining between them. From germline, CDR1 is SGHRS and CDR2 YFSETQ. CDR3 nucleotide sequence: TGCGCCAGCAGCCAACAGGGTACTAGCAATCAGCCCCAGCATTTT. Protein sequence: CASSQQGTSNQPQHF.

This clone was seen a single time. V gene TRBV4-1 combines with J gene TRBJ1-5; possibly TRBD1 for D (6 bases). Trimming shortened V by 9 bases and J by 0 bases, and 18 bases separated the two germline ends. The CDR3 contains 16 residues. Germline lookup yields CDR1 MGHRA and CDR2 YSYEKL. CDR3 DNA sequence: TGCGCCAGTTCGGACAGACGACTCCTTAGCAATCAGCCCCAGCATTTT. Its translation: CASSDRRLLSNQPQHF.

J is TRBJ1-1 and V is TRBV2; D uncertain. The CDR3 length is 13 residues. Germline V CDR1 and CDR2: SNHLY, FYNNEI. Trimming took off 5 bases at V and 7 bases at J, with 14 bases between the two ends. CDR3 DNA sequence: TGTGCCAGCAGTCGGGAGACTTTTTATGAAGCTTTCTTT. Protein sequence: CASSRETFYEAFF.

This sequence joins TRBV9 and TRBJ2-1, with no clear D. Trimming shortened V by 0 bases and J by 0 bases, and 4 bases separated the two germline ends. The CDR3 totals 14 residues. Germline values: CDR1 SGDLS, CDR2 YYNGEE. CDR3 residues: CASSVVSSYNEQFF. The CDR3 DNA sequence: TGTGCCAGCAGCGTAGTGAGCTCCTACAATGAGCAGTTCTTC.

As concerns this clone: A read error may produce the germline difference seen at one junction end. The chain uses TRBV7-7 and TRBJ2-7; D unclear. CDR3 length: 14 residues. Germline lookup yields CDR1 SSHAT and CDR2 FNYEAQ (reference sequence). For the CDR3, the DNA is TGTGCTAGCAGCTCGACGGAGAGCTCCTACGAGCAGTACTTC. Encoded protein: CASSSTESSYEQYF.

J is TRBJ1-2 and V is TRBV7-9; D possibly corresponds to TRBD1 (5 bases). The V end was cut by 2 bases, the J end by 8 bases, with 9 bases between. Germline CDR1 reads SEHNR; CDR2 reads FQNEAQ (reference sequence). The CDR3 is 12 residues long. The CDR3 reads CASSLIQGGYTF. CDR3 nucleotides: TGTGCCAGCAGCTTAATTCAGGGAGGCTACACCTTC.

The chain combines TRBV7-2 with TRBJ1-5; D is uncertain. Germline values: CDR1 SGHTA, CDR2 FQGNSA. The CDR3 length is 13 residues. The V end was cut by 1 base, the J end by 3 bases, with 4 bases between. The CDR3 DNA reads TGTGCCAGCAGCTTAGGCGTCAATCAGCCCCAGCATTTT. Translation: CASSLGVNQPQHF.

The chain combines TRBV7-2 with TRBJ1-1, with unresolved D. This CDR3 is 11 amino acids long. The V gene lost 4 bases and the J gene lost 7 bases, with 7 bases spanning the gap. CDR1 and CDR2 from the germline V gene are SGHTA and FQGNSA. The CDR3 nucleotides read TGTGCCAGCAGCTCGGGTGTTGAAGCTTTCTTT. Translating gives CASSSGVEAFF.

The gene calls are TRBV19 and TRBJ1-2, with unresolved D. Germline CDR1 is LNHDA and CDR2 is SQIVND (reference sequence). The CDR3 has 14 residues. V dropped 4 bases and J dropped 0 bases, with 9 bases sitting between them. The CDR3 region has the DNA TGTGCCAGTAGTACCATACAGCCTAACTATGGCTACACCTTC. It encodes CASSTIQPNYGYTF.

The chain uses TRBV2 and TRBJ1-2; TRBD1 might be the D (5 bases). The V gene lost 8 bases and the J gene lost 0 bases, with 13 bases spanning the gap. Germline CDR1 is SNHLY and CDR2 is FYNNEI. The CDR3 contains 14 residues. For the CDR3, the DNA is TGTGCCAGCGGATCAGGGTTAGCTAACTATGGCTACACCTTC. Residues: CASGSGLANYGYTF.

The genes are TRBV11-2 and TRBJ2-5, with TRBD1 matching over 7 bases. The CDR3 sequence is 15 residues long. CDR1 and CDR2 from the germline V gene are SGHAT and FQNNGV. J gave up 4 bases and V 5 bases, and 10 bases lay outside the gene matches. The CDR3 bases are TGTGCCAGCAGCCCCGTGACAGGGACGCGAGAGACCCAGTACTTC. It specifies CASSPVTGTRETQYF.

J is TRBJ1-1 and V is TRBV7-2, with D possibly being TRBD1 (6 bases). There are 15 residues in the CDR3. Per the germline V gene, CDR1 is SGHTA and CDR2 is FQGNSA. V dropped 1 base and J dropped 8 bases, with 17 bases sitting between them. Here the CDR3 reads CASSLVIQGSHEAFF. CDR3 DNA sequence: TGTGCCAGCAGCTTAGTAATACAGGGCTCACACGAAGCTTTCTTT.

As DNA, the CDR3 is TGTGCCAGCAGTTACCCGTCGACAGGGACCCACGAGCAGTACTTC. Translating gives CASSYPSTGTHEQYF. The chain uses TRBV6-6 and TRBJ2-7; 7 bases map to TRBD1. The CDR3 runs to 15 residues. CDR1 and CDR2 from the germline V gene are MNHNY and SVGAGI (reference sequence). With 2 bases clipped from V and 5 bases from J, the junction kept 9 bases outside the gene matches.

The V gene is TRBV9, the J gene TRBJ1-2; no reliable D call. The germline CDR1 and CDR2 sequences are SGDLS and YYNGEE. V lost 3 bases, J lost 8 bases, and 26 bases lay in between. The CDR3 runs 17 residues. Here the CDR3 reads CASSGARTGPLGLGYTF. The CDR3 nucleotides read TGTGCCAGCAGCGGAGCCCGGACCGGACCACTAGGGTTGGGCTACACCTTC.

This chain connects TRBV4-3 to TRBJ2-7; 12 bases map to TRBD2. Germline CDR1 reads LGHNA; CDR2 reads YSLEER. This CDR3 has 16 amino acids. V trimming: 2 bases; J trimming: 5 bases; junction bases outside the gene matches: 7. The CDR3 protein is CASSQSLAGGRDEQYF. CDR3 DNA sequence: TGCGCCAGCAGCCAATCGCTAGCGGGGGGGCGAGACGAGCAGTACTTC.

The rearrangement links TRBV6-6 to TRBJ1-4, with D perhaps matching TRBD1 (6 bases). Per the germline V gene, CDR1 is MNHNY and CDR2 is SVGAGI (reference sequence). V dropped 6 bases and J dropped 7 bases, with 15 bases sitting between them. The CDR3 runs 14 residues. The CDR3 loop is CASRQGLIVEKLFF. The DNA of the CDR3 is TGTGCCAGCAGACAGGGTCTTATAGTTGAAAAACTGTTTTTT.

The chain uses TRBV19 and TRBJ1-5; no clear D gene. CDR3 size: 15 residues. The ends were cut back, 6 bases at V and 0 bases at J, with 12 bases in the middle. Germline lookup yields CDR1 LNHDA and CDR2 SQIVND (reference sequence). CDR3: CASRGGTNSNQPQHF. The CDR3 DNA is TGTGCCAGTAGAGGAGGAACAAATAGCAATCAGCCCCAGCATTTT.

This chain connects TRBV7-2 to TRBJ1-1, with D unresolved. CDR3 length: 13 amino acids. Germline V gene sequence: CDR1 SGHTA, CDR2 FQGNSA. Between the trimmed V and J ends, which lost 4 bases and 1 base, there was a span of 7 bases. CDR3 bases: TGTGCCAGCAGCTCGCAGGCGAACACTGAAGCTTTCTTT. It specifies CASSSQANTEAFF.

V is TRBV3-1 (or the pseudogene TRBV3-2) and J is TRBJ2-1; TRBD2 aligns across 8 bases. V shed 2 bases, J shed 2 bases, and the junction held 8 bases outside the gene matches. This CDR3 is built from 17 residues. Germline V CDR1 and CDR2: LGHDT, YNNKEL (reference sequence). The CDR3 bases are TGTGCCAGCAGCCAACAGTCTTCTAGCGGGCCCTACAATGAGCAGTTCTTC. Amino acid sequence: CASSQQSSSGPYNEQFF.

The chain employs TRBV5-8 and TRBJ1-6, with 9 bases fitting TRBD1. Losses at the gene ends were 2 bases for V and 9 bases for J; bases not matched to a gene: 6. Germline lookup yields CDR1 SGHTS and CDR2 YDEGEE. This CDR3 has 15 residues. The CDR3 here is CASSFRDRARSPLHF. The CDR3 DNA follows: TGTGCCAGCAGCTTCCGGGACAGGGCGCGTTCACCCCTCCACTTT. Based on the CDR3 plus reference TRBV5-8 and TRBJ1-6, the full variable domain is EAGVTQSPTHLIKTRGQQATLRCSPISGHTSVYWYQQALGLGLQFLLWYDEGEERNRGNFPPRFSGRQFPNYSSELNVNALELEDSALYLCASSFRDRARSPLHFGNGTRLTVT.

The CDR3 DNA follows: TGTGCCAGTAGTCCTCAGGCTGGCGGGGGGGCCGGGGAGACCCAGTACTTC. Its protein product is CASSPQAGGGAGETQYF. The chain couples TRBV19 to TRBJ2-5; 9 bases fit TRBD2. Trimming took 5 bases from V and 5 from J; bases not matched to a gene: 15. CDR3 length equals 17 residues. Germline loops: CDR1 LNHDA, CDR2 SQIVND (reference sequence). The entire variable domain, with the rest obtained from reference TRBV19 and TRBJ2-5, is as follows: DGGITQSPKYLFRKEGQNVTLSCEQNLNHDAMYWYRQDPGQGLRLIYYSQIVNDFQKGDIAEGYSVSREKKESFPLTVTSAQKNPTAFYLCASSPQAGGGAGETQYFGPGTRLLVL.

In its sample, this clone was seen once. This chain joins TRBV11-1 and TRBJ2-7; 10 nucleotides match TRBD2. After removal of 2 bases from V and 4 bases from J, the junction contained 2 bases not matched to a gene. Per the germline V gene, CDR1 is SGHAT and CDR2 is FQDESV (reference sequence). The CDR3 spans 14 residues. In nucleotides, the CDR3 is TGTGCCAGCAGCTTACTAGCGGGGGAGTACGAGCAGTACTTC. This encodes CASSLLAGEYEQYF. The full variable domain, with the rest looked up from reference TRBV11-1 and TRBJ2-7, is EAEVAQSPRYKITEKSQAVAFWCDPISGHATLYWYRQILGQGPELLVQFQDESVVDDSQLPKDRFSAERLKGVDSTLKIQPAELGDSAMYLCASSLLAGEYEQYFGPGTRLTVT.

This clone occurred once. The V gene is TRBV7-6, the J gene TRBJ1-2, with D possibly matching TRBD1 (5 bases). The germline V gene encodes CDR1 SGHVS and CDR2 FNYEAQ. Trimming stripped 1 base from V and 8 bases from J, with 11 bases between. The CDR3 length is 13 residues. The DNA of the CDR3 is TGTGCCAGCAGCTTAGTTGGGGCTGGGGGCTACACCTTC. Protein: CASSLVGAGGYTF.